This T cell receptor (beta chain) came from a study of technical replicates of blood from a few donors. Between the trimmed V and J ends, which lost 5 bases and 6 bases, there was a span of 13 bases. CDR3 length: 13 residues. The germline CDR1 and CDR2 sequences are ENHRY and SYGVKD. The repertoire was sequenced with immunoSEQ multiplex PCR; TCRdb's copy has only in-frame clones and lacks some. The data contain under 100,000 clones, 96% of them singletons. The sequence was collected from a human donor in good health. The chain combines TRBV10-3 with TRBJ1-2, with D unclear. The sequencing input was T cells isolated from PBMCs. The CDR3 is CAISSGRGDGYTF. The CDR3 nucleotides read TGTGCCATCAGTTCTGGACGGGGAGATGGCTACACCTTC.